The TCR beta chain described here comes from a study of T-cell reconstitution after alpha-beta-depleted transplantation in children. Preparation of the TCRbeta library used unique molecular identifiers. TCRdb re-analysed the PCR reads in MiXCR, keeping a single row per CDR3 protein. This sample has approximately 980,000 distinct CDR3 sequences; roughly 29% occur once, and the top ten carry about 28%. Overall study results and limits: It was reported that alpha-beta T cells came from several hundred expanded graft clones (about two months after transplant).

Regarding this clonotype: Antigen unknown.

The CDR3 spans 15 residues. Germline V gene lookup returns CDR1 SGHVS and CDR2 FQNEAQ. V was cut by 4 bases and J by 2 bases, with 15 bases left in between. The source material was PBMCs, mostly from graft donor cells, sampled 360 days after TCRalphabeta/CD19-depleted stem cell transplant. The TCR originated in a boy under two years old who had a stem cell transplant for SCID, so the T cells may come from the graft donor. The chain carries TRBV7-8 and TRBJ2-7; D is uncertain. The CDR3 nucleotides read TGTGCCAGCAGCTCCCGCGGAAAGGACCCCTACGAGCAGTACTTC. It is translated as CASSSRGKDPYEQYF.